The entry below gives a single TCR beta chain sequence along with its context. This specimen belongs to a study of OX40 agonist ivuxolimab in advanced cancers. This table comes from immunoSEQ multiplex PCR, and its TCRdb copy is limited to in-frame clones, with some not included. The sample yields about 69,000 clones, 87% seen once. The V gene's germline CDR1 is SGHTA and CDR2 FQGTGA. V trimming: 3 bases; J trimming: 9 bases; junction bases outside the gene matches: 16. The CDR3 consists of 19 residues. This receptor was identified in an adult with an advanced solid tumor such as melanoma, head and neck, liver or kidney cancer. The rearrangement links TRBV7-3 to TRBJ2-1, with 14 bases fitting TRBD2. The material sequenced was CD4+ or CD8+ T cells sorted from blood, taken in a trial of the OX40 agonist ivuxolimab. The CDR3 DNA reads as TGTGCCAGCAGCTTCACCGGGACAGGGGGACTAGCGGGAGTTGGTGAGCAGTTCTTC. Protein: CASSFTGTGGLAGVGEQFF.